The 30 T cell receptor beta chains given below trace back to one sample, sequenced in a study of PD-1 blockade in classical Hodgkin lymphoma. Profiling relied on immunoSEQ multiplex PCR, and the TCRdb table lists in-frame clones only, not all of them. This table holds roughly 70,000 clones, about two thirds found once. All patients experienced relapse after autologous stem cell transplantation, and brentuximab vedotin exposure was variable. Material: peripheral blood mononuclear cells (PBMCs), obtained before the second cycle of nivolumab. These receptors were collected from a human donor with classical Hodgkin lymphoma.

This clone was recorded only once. The CDR3, as DNA: TGCGCCAGCAGCAAAAACTTACAGGGACCGGCAGATACGCAGTATTTT. As protein: CASSKNLQGPADTQYF. This chain joins TRBV5-1 and TRBJ2-3; weak D call: TRBD1 (6 bases). In germline, CDR1 is SGHRS, CDR2 YFSETQ. The CDR3 has 16 amino acids. The V and J ends lost 4 bases and 4 bases respectively, with 19 bases between them.

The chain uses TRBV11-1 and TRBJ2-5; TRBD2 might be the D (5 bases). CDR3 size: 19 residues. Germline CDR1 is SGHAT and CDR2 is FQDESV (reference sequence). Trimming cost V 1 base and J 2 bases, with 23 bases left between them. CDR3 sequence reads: CASSLGLTWGVHVQETQYF. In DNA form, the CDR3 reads TGTGCCAGCAGCTTAGGACTTACTTGGGGAGTACACGTTCAAGAGACCCAGTACTTC.

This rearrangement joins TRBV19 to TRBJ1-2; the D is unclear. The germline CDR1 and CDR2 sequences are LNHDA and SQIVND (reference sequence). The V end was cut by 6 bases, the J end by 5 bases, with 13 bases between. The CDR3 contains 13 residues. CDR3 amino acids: CASRIGVPYGYTF. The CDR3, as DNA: TGTGCCAGTAGAATCGGGGTTCCGTATGGCTACACCTTC.

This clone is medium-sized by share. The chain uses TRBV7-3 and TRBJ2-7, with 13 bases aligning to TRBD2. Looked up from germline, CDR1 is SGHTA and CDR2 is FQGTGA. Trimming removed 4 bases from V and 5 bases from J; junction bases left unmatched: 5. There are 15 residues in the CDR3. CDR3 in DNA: TGTGCCAGCAGCTCCGGGACTAGCGGGACTAACGAGCAGTACTTC. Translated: CASSSGTSGTNEQYF.

CDR3 bases: TGTGCCAGCAGTGTAGGAGACAGGCCTGATGAAAAACTGTTTTTT. It encodes CASSVGDRPDEKLFF. V is TRBV2 and J is TRBJ1-4; TRBD1 is a possible D gene (6 bases). Trimming took off 4 bases at V and 6 bases at J, with 15 bases between the two ends. CDR1 and CDR2 from the germline V gene are SNHLY and FYNNEI. The CDR3 runs 15 residues.

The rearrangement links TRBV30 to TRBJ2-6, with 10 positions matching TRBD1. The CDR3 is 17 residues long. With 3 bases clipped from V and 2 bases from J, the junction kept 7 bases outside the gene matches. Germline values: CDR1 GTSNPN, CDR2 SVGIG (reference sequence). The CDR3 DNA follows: TGTGCCTGGAGCGTCGGGACAGGGGTGGCTGGGGCCAACGTCCTGACTTTC. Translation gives CAWSVGTGVAGANVLTF. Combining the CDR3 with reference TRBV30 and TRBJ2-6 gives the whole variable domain SQTIHQWPATLVQPVGSPLSLECTVEGTSNPNLYWYRQAAGRGLQLLFYSVGIGQISSEVPQNLSASRPQDRQFILSSKKLLLSDSGFYLCAWSVGTGVAGANVLTFGAGSRLTVL.

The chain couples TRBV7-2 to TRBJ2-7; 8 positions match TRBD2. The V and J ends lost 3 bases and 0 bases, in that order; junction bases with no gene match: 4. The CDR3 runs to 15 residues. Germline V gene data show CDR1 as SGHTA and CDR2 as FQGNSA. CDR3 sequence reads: CASSFTSGGSYEQYF. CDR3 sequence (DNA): TGTGCCAGCAGCTTTACTAGCGGAGGCTCCTACGAGCAGTACTTC.

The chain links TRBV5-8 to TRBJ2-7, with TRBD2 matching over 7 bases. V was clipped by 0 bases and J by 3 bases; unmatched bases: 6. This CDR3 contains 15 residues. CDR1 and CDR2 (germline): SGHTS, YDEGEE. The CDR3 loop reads CASSLDLAAGYEQYF. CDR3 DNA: TGTGCCAGCAGCTTGGACCTAGCGGCGGGCTACGAGCAGTACTTC.

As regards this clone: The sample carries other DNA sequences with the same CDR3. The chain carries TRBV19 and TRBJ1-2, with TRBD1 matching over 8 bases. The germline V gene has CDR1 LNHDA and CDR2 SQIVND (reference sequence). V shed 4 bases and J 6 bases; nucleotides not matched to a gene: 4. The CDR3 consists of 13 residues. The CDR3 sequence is CASSRGQGNGYTF. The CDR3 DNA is TGTGCCAGTAGTAGAGGACAGGGTAATGGCTACACCTTC.

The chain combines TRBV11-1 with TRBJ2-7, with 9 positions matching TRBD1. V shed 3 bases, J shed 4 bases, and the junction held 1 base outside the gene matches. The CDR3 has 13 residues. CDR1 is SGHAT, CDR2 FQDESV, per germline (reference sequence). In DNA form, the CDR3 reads TGTGCCAGCAGCTTGGACAGGGGATACGAGCAGTACTTC. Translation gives CASSLDRGYEQYF.

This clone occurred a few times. The chain's CDR3 is CASSQSKGIRTFF. CDR3 bases: TGCGCCAGCAGTCAATCGAAGGGAATTCGAACTTTCTTT. The genes are TRBV23-1 and TRBJ1-1; D remains ambiguous. TRBV23-1 is sorted into the ORF group, with uncertain function. Trimming removed 0 bases at V and 12 bases at J, with 14 bases between. CDR3 size: 13 residues.

As DNA, the CDR3 is TGTGCCAGCTCACCTGGGCCGACGAGCTCCTACGAGCAGTACTTC. The encoded protein is CASSPGPTSSYEQYF. The V gene is TRBV18, the J gene TRBJ2-7; the D is unclear. This CDR3 has 15 residues. Looked up from germline, CDR1 is KGHSH and CDR2 is LQKENI. Trimming removed 3 bases at V and 0 bases at J, with 12 bases between. The whole variable domain, remainder taken from reference TRBV18 and TRBJ2-7, is NAGVMQNPRHLVRRRGQEARLRCSPMKGHSHVYWYRQLPEEGLKFMVYLQKENIIDESGMPKERFSAEFPKEGPSILRIQQVVRGDSAAYFCASSPGPTSSYEQYFGPGTRLTVT.

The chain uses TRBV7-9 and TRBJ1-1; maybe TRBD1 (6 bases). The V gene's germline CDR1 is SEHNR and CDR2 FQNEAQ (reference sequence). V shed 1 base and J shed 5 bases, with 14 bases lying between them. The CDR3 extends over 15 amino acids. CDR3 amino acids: CASSLVGGSGTEAFF. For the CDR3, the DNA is TGTGCCAGCAGCTTAGTTGGGGGCTCAGGGACTGAAGCTTTCTTT.

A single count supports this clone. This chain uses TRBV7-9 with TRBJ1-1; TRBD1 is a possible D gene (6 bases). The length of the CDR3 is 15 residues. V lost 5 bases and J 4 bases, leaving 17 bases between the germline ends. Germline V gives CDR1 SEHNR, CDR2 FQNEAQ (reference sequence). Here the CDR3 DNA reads TGTGCCAGCAGCGAGTTCCGGGACATAGCCACTGAAGCTTTCTTT. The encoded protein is CASSEFRDIATEAFF.

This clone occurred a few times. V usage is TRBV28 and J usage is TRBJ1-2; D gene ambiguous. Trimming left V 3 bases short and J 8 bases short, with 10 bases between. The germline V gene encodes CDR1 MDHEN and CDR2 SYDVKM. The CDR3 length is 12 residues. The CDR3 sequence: CASSFPPKGYTF. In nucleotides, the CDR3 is TGTGCCAGCAGTTTTCCCCCTAAGGGCTACACCTTC.

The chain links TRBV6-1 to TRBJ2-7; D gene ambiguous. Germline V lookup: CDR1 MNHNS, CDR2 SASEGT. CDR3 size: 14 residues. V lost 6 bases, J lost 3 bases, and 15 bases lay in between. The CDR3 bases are TGTGCCAGCAGCCCGCCAGAAACTTACTACGAGCAGTACTTC. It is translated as CASSPPETYYEQYF.

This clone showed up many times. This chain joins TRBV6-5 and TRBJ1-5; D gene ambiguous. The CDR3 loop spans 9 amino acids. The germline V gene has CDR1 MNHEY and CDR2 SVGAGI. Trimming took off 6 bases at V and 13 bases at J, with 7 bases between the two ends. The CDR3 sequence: CASSRSQHF. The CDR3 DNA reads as TGTGCCAGCAGCCGATCGCAGCATTTT.

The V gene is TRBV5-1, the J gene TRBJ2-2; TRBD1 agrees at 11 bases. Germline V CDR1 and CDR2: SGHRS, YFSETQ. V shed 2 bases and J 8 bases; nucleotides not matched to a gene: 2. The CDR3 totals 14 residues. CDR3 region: CASSFGQGAGELFF. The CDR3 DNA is TGCGCCAGCAGCTTCGGACAGGGGGCTGGGGAGCTGTTTTTT.

The CDR3 DNA reads TGTGCCAGCAGCTTTGTAGGGGTCAATCAGCCCCAGCATTTT. Translation: CASSFVGVNQPQHF. The J gene is TRBJ1-5, the V gene TRBV5-8, with D possibly matching TRBD1 (5 bases). The CDR3 runs to 14 residues. Germline CDR1 and CDR2: SGHTS and YDEGEE. The V gene lost 2 bases and the J gene lost 3 bases, with 9 bases spanning the gap.

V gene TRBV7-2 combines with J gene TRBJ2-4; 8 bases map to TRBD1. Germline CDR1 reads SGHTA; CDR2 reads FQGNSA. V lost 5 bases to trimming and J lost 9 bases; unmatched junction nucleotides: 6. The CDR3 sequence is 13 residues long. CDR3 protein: CASSPGQGTIQYF. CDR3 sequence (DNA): TGTGCCAGCAGCCCCGGACAGGGAACCATTCAGTACTTC.

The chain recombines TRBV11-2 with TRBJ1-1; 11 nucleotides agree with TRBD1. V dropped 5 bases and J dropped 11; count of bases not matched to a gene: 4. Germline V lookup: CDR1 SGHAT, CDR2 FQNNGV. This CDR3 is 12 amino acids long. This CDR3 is CASSRTGGAAFF. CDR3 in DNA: TGTGCCAGCAGCCGGACAGGGGGCGCGGCTTTCTTT.

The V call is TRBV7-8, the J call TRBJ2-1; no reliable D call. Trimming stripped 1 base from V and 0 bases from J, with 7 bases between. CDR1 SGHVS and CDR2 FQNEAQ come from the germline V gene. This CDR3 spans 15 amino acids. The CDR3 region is CASSLDRISYNEQFF. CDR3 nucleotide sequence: TGTGCCAGCAGCTTAGACAGAATCTCCTACAATGAGCAGTTCTTC. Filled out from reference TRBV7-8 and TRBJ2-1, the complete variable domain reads GAGVSQSPRYKVAKRGQDVALRCDPISGHVSLFWYQQALGQGPEFLTYFQNEAQLDKSGLPSDRFFAERPEGSVSTLKIQRTQQEDSAVYLCASSLDRISYNEQFFGPGTRLTVL.

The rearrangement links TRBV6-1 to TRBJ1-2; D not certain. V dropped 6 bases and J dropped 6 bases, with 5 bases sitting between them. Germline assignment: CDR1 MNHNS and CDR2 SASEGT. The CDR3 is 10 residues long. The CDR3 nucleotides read TGTGCCAGCAGAGAGGATGGCTACACCTTC. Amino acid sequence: CASREDGYTF.

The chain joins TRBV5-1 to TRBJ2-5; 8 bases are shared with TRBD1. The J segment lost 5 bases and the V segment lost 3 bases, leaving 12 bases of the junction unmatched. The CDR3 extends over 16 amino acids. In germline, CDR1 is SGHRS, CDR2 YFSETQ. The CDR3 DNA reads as TGCGCCAGCAGCTCGGATTCCGGACAGGGCGGGGAGACCCAGTACTTC. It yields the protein CASSSDSGQGGETQYF. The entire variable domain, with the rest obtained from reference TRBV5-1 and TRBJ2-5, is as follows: KAGVTQTPRYLIKTRGQQVTLSCSPISGHRSVSWYQQTPGQGLQFLFEYFSETQRNKGNFPGRFSGRQFSNSRSEMNVSTLELGDSALYLCASSSDSGQGGETQYFGPGTRLLVL.

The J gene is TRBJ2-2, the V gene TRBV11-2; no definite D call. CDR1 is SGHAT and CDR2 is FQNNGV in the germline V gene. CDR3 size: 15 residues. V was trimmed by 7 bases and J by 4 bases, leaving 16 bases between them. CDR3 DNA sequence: TGTGCCAGCAACACCGTGGTGGGCACCACCGGGGAGCTGTTTTTT. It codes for CASNTVVGTTGELFF.

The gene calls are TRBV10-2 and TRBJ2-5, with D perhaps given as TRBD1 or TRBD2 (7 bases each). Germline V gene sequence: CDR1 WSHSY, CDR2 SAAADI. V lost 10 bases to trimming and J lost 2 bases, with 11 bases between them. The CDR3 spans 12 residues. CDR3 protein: CATRGGQETQYF. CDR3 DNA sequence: TGCGCCACCAGGGGGGGGCAAGAGACCCAGTACTTC.

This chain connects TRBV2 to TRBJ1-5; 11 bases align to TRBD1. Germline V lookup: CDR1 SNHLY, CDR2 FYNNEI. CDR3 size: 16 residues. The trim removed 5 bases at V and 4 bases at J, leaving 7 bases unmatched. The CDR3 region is CASSPWGQGDNQPQHF. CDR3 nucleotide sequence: TGTGCCAGCAGTCCCTGGGGACAGGGGGATAATCAGCCCCAGCATTTT.

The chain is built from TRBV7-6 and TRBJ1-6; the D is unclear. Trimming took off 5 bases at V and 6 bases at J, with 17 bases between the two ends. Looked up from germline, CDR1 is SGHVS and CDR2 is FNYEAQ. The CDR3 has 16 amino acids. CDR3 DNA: TGTGCCAGCAGCCCGCGGTCTATCGGCGGTAATTCACCCCTCCACTTT. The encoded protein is CASSPRSIGGNSPLHF. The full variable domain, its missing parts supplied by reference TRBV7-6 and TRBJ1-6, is GAGVSQSPRYKVTKRGQDVALRCDPISGHVSLYWYRQALGQGPEFLTYFNYEAQQDKSGLPNDRFSAERPEGSISTLTIQRTEQRDSAMYRCASSPRSIGGNSPLHFGNGTRLTVT.

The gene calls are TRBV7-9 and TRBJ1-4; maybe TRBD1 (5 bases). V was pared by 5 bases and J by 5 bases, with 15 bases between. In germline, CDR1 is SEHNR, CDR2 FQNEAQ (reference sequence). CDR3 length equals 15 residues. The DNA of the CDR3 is TGTGCCAGCAGCCGGGACGGGGGGATAAATGAAAAACTGTTTTTT. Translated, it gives CASSRDGGINEKLFF.

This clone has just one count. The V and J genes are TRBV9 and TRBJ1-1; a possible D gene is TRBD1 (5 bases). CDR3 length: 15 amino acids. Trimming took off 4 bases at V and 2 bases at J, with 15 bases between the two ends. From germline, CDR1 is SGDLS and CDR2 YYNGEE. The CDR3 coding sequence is TGTGCCAGCAGCTTCGGGGGAGGGGCCAACACTGAAGCTTTCTTT. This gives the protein CASSFGGGANTEAFF.